The 22 T cell receptor beta chains below come from one sample, sequenced in a study of blood T cell repertoires in COVID-19. Here immunoSEQ multiplex PCR was the method, and the copy in TCRdb shows in-frame clones only, minus some. The sample holds about 240,000 clones; roughly four fifths are singletons and the top ten take around 12%. The source material was peripheral blood. The receptors shown here come from an older woman with active or convalescent COVID-19.

Points on this clone: Other DNA sequences in this sample translate to the same CDR3. This chain uses TRBV11-2 with TRBJ1-1; the D gene is possibly TRBD1 (6 bases). CDR1 and CDR2 from the germline V gene are SGHAT and FQNNGV. V dropped 1 base and J dropped 5 bases, with 11 bases sitting between them. The CDR3 loop spans 14 amino acids. CDR3 in amino acids: CASSLVQGDTEAFF. The DNA of the CDR3 is TGTGCCAGCAGCTTAGTACAGGGCGATACTGAAGCTTTCTTT. The whole variable domain, filled in from reference TRBV11-2 and TRBJ1-1, reads EAGVAQSPRYKIIEKRQSVAFWCNPISGHATLYWYQQILGQGPKLLIQFQNNGVVDDSQLPKDRFSAERLKGVDSTLKIQPAKLEDSAVYLCASSLVQGDTEAFFGQGTRLTVV.

Only a few counts were recorded for this clone. The genes are TRBV28 and TRBJ1-1, with 9 bases lining up with TRBD1. Germline CDR1 and CDR2: MDHEN and SYDVKM. The CDR3 sequence is 15 residues long. V lost 6 bases, J lost 5 bases, and 10 bases stayed unmatched. Here the CDR3 reads CASRPTQGARTEAFF. The DNA for the CDR3 is TGTGCCAGCAGACCGACACAGGGGGCGCGAACTGAAGCTTTCTTT.

CDR3 sequence: CASRDRGHYEQYF. The CDR3 coding sequence is TGTGCCAGCAGAGACAGGGGGCACTACGAGCAGTACTTC. The V and J genes are TRBV27 and TRBJ2-7; 10 bases are shared with TRBD1. V trimming: 6 bases; J trimming: 3 bases; junction bases outside the gene matches: 2. CDR1 MNHEY and CDR2 SMNVEV come from the germline V gene (reference sequence). This CDR3 region has 13 residues.

The V gene is TRBV6-5, the J gene TRBJ1-2, with D uncertain. Germline CDR1 reads MNHEY; CDR2 reads SVGAGI. Trimming left V 2 bases short and J 5 bases short, with 12 bases between. The CDR3 extends over 14 amino acids. The CDR3 sequence: CASSYKTPPYGYTF. The CDR3 nucleotides are TGTGCCAGCAGTTACAAGACACCGCCGTATGGCTACACCTTC.

The chain has TRBV5-1 and TRBJ2-5; D might be TRBD1 (5 bases). The CDR3 length is 18 residues. V was pared by 0 bases and J by 1 base, with 19 bases between. Germline lookup yields CDR1 SGHRS and CDR2 YFSETQ. The CDR3 reads CASSLAPGWGSSQETQYF. CDR3 in DNA: TGCGCCAGCAGCTTGGCCCCTGGCTGGGGCTCCTCCCAAGAGACCCAGTACTTC. Looking up the rest from reference TRBV5-1 and TRBJ2-5 gives the full variable domain: KAGVTQTPRYLIKTRGQQVTLSCSPISGHRSVSWYQQTPGQGLQFLFEYFSETQRNKGNFPGRFSGRQFSNSRSEMNVSTLELGDSALYLCASSLAPGWGSSQETQYFGPGTRLLVL.

The chain employs TRBV2 and TRBJ2-1; TRBD1 matches at 9 bases. There are 16 residues in the CDR3. Germline V gives CDR1 SNHLY, CDR2 FYNNEI. The ends lost 6 bases at V and 0 bases at J; junction bases unmatched: 6. CDR3 amino acids: CASRGTGSGSYNEQFF. The CDR3 nucleotides are TGTGCCAGCAGGGGGACAGGGTCGGGCTCCTACAATGAGCAGTTCTTC.

CDR3 sequence (DNA): TGTGCCACCAATACCGGGACAGACTATCAGCCCCAGCATTTT. Translated, it gives CATNTGTDYQPQHF. V is TRBV19 and J is TRBJ1-5; 7 bases map to TRBD1. V lost 10 bases and J lost 5; bases outside the gene matches: 11. Germline values: CDR1 LNHDA, CDR2 SQIVND (reference sequence). The CDR3 sequence is 14 residues long.

The rearrangement links TRBV20-1 to TRBJ2-1, with 16 bases fitting TRBD2. The germline V gene encodes CDR1 DFQATT and CDR2 SNEGSKA (reference sequence). This CDR3 contains 14 residues. V was clipped by 3 bases and J by 13 bases; unmatched bases: 6. The CDR3 DNA sequence: TGCAGTGCTAGTAAGGGACTAGCGGGGGGGCAACAGTTCTTC. Residues: CSASKGLAGGQQFF.

The chain uses TRBV11-2 and TRBJ2-5; TRBD2 agrees at 14 bases. CDR1 is SGHAT, CDR2 FQNNGV, per germline. The length of the CDR3 is 15 residues. J was trimmed by 5 bases and V by 5 bases; bases with no gene match: 4. This chain's CDR3 is CASSRLAGGQETQYF. The CDR3 DNA is TGTGCCAGCAGCCGACTAGCGGGGGGGCAGGAGACCCAGTACTTC.

The count of this clone is one. This sequence joins TRBV7-2 and TRBJ2-1, with D maybe TRBD2 (5 bases). This CDR3 region has 13 residues. Between the trimmed V and J ends, which lost 2 bases and 9 bases, there was a span of 11 bases. Germline V gene sequence: CDR1 SGHTA, CDR2 FQGNSA. The CDR3 DNA reads TGTGCCAGCAGCTTATCGGGGAGCAGTGAGCAGTTCTTC. This sequence encodes CASSLSGSSEQFF.

This chain joins TRBV11-2 and TRBJ1-5, with D possibly TRBD1 on 6 matching bases. Per the germline V gene, CDR1 is SGHAT and CDR2 is FQNNGV. The V end lost 1 base, the J end lost 3 bases, and 10 bases lay between the germline ends. CDR3 length: 15 amino acids. CDR3 in DNA: TGTGCCAGCAGCTTAGGGCAGGGGCACAATCAGCCCCAGCATTTT. It translates to CASSLGQGHNQPQHF.

The chain uses TRBV9 and TRBJ1-3, with a possible D match to TRBD1 (5 bases). CDR3 size: 14 residues. The V gene lost 4 bases and the J gene lost 3 bases, with 11 bases spanning the gap. Germline V gene sequence: CDR1 SGDLS, CDR2 YYNGEE. CDR3 bases: TGTGCCAGCAGCTCTAGCGGGGGTGGAAACACCATATATTTT. Amino acid sequence: CASSSSGGGNTIYF. Filled out from reference TRBV9 and TRBJ1-3, the complete variable domain reads DSGVTQTPKHLITATGQRVTLRCSPRSGDLSVYWYQQSLDQGLQFLIQYYNGEERAKGNILERFSAQQFPDLHSELNLSSLELGDSALYFCASSSSGGGNTIYFGEGSWLTVV.

The sample holds one count of this clone. The V and J genes are TRBV30 and TRBJ1-2; TRBD1 matches at 7 bases. Germline CDR1 GTSNPN, CDR2 SVGIG (reference sequence). The CDR3 extends over 15 amino acids. The J segment lost 8 bases and the V segment lost 2 bases, leaving 14 bases of the junction unmatched. CDR3: CAWSYDNRGLSGYTF. The DNA for the CDR3 is TGTGCCTGGAGTTACGATAACAGGGGTCTTTCGGGCTACACCTTC.

The chain couples TRBV5-5 to TRBJ1-1, with 9 bases matching TRBD1. With V trimmed by 7 bases and J by 6 bases, 10 bases remained unmatched. The CDR3 loop spans 14 amino acids. Germline loops: CDR1 SGHKS, CDR2 YYEKEE (reference sequence). The CDR3 coding sequence is TGTGCCAGCGGGAAACCGGACAGGGGAGCTGAAGCTTTCTTT. This sequence encodes CASGKPDRGAEAFF.

CDR3 residues: CASRGTSGTQYF. CDR3 sequence (DNA): TGTGCCAGCAGGGGCACATCCGGGACCCAGTACTTC. This chain connects TRBV25-1 to TRBJ2-5; D call uncertain. Germline CDR1 is MGHDK and CDR2 is SYGVNS. The CDR3 is 12 amino acids. The germline V and J ends were trimmed by 6 bases and 7 bases, with 12 bases remaining between them.

This chain joins TRBV3-1 (or the pseudogene TRBV3-2) and TRBJ2-7; D unclear. V gave up 2 bases and J gave up 2 bases, with 7 bases separating them. Germline loops: CDR1 LGHDT, CDR2 YNNKEL (reference sequence). The CDR3 is 13 residues long. In DNA, the CDR3 is TGTGCCAGCAGCCAACAGGATACCTACGAGCAGTACTTC. Protein product: CASSQQDTYEQYF.

The chain uses TRBV10-3 and TRBJ2-3; possible D gene TRBD1, 6 bases. The germline V gene has CDR1 ENHRY and CDR2 SYGVKD. The CDR3 contains 13 residues. Trimming shortened V by 4 bases and J by 2 bases, and 7 bases separated the two germline ends. CDR3 residues: CAISGTVTDTQYF. Written as DNA, the CDR3 is TGTGCCATCAGTGGGACAGTCACAGATACGCAGTATTTT.

This rearrangement joins TRBV7-8 to TRBJ1-5; no reliable D call. Germline loops: CDR1 SGHVS, CDR2 FQNEAQ. This CDR3 is built from 13 residues. The ends were cut back, 7 bases at V and 2 bases at J, with 9 bases in the middle. CDR3 region: CASTRGGNQPQHF. In DNA form, the CDR3 reads TGTGCCAGCACGCGGGGTGGCAATCAGCCCCAGCATTTT.

Worth noting for this clone: The junction shows a germline mismatch at one end, possibly a read error. The V and J genes are TRBV7-7 and TRBJ2-3; D perhaps matches TRBD2 (6 bases). The germline V gene encodes CDR1 SSHAT and CDR2 FNYEAQ (reference sequence). The CDR3 has 15 residues. As DNA, the CDR3 is TGTGCTAGCAGCTTAGCGGTGGGGCGCACAGATACGCAGTATTTT. Translating it yields CASSLAVGRTDTQYF.

The V gene is TRBV9, the J gene TRBJ2-3, with 8 bases that match TRBD2. This CDR3 has 15 amino acids. Germline assignment: CDR1 SGDLS and CDR2 YYNGEE. Trimming cost V 4 bases and J 4 bases; bases outside gene matches: 8. The CDR3 sequence: CASSPRGGGADTQYF. Here the CDR3 DNA reads TGTGCCAGCAGCCCTCGGGGGGGCGGGGCAGATACGCAGTATTTT.

This clone was observed a single time. The gene calls are TRBV6-1 and TRBJ1-6; D unclear. The germline CDR1 and CDR2 sequences are MNHNS and SASEGT. The V and J ends lost 2 bases and 9 bases respectively, with 5 bases between them. This CDR3 spans 12 amino acids. The CDR3 is CASSERSSPLHF. The CDR3 region has the DNA TGTGCCAGCAGTGAAAGGAGTTCACCCCTCCACTTT.

The chain is built from TRBV3-1 (or the pseudogene TRBV3-2) and TRBJ2-1; 8 bases align to TRBD2. Germline CDR1 and CDR2: LGHDT and YNNKEL (reference sequence). The V gene end was trimmed by 0 bases and the J gene end by 9 bases; junction bases not matched to a gene: 10. CDR3 size: 16 residues. The DNA of the CDR3 is TGTGCCAGCAGCCAAGAGGGACGGGGGGGCCAACGTGAGCAGTTCTTC. It translates to CASSQEGRGGQREQFF.